This T cell receptor (beta chain) was found in a study of blood T cell repertoires in COVID-19. Looking at the study overall: Samples came from the United States, Italy and Spain, spanning acute and convalescent COVID-19.

Data came from immunoSEQ multiplex PCR; TCRdb stores just in-frame clones and leaves some out. This table holds 110,000 to 150,000 clones, 87% found once. V lost 0 bases, J lost 0 bases, and 9 bases lay in between. Germline V gene sequence: CDR1 KGHSH, CDR2 LQKENI. The CDR3 has 15 amino acids. This sequence joins TRBV18 and TRBJ2-7; unclear D gene. Input material: peripheral blood. This TCR was sampled from a woman aged 40 to 50 with acute or convalescent COVID-19. The CDR3 DNA is TGTGCCAGCTCACCACCGGCCAGTTCCTCCTACGAGCAGTACTTC. Its protein product is CASSPPASSSYEQYF.